This T cell receptor beta chain originates from a study of PD-1 blockade in classical Hodgkin lymphoma (dated by TCRdb to the early 2020s). Context from the whole study: Nivolumab dosing was 3 mg/kg intravenously every 2 weeks, continuing until either disease progression or unacceptable toxicity. A peripheral blood immune signature of response to PD-1 blockade in classical Hodgkin lymphoma was defined using TCR beta sequencing and CyTOF.

The CDR3 measures 14 amino acids from cysteine to phenylalanine. Here the CDR3 DNA is all that survives: 42 bases in frame from base 1. Between the V and J ends, shortened by 4 bases and 5 bases respectively, the junction contains 13 bases. Via the germline V gene, CDR1 is SGHRS and CDR2 YFSETQ. Turning to this clone: Its antigen is currently not known. No qualities accompany the bases; no much larger clone lies one base away.

What the time point label conveys for this sample: cycle 4 day 1 (C4D1), after more than five weeks of nivolumab. All trial patients had relapsed after autologous stem cell transplantation, with cohorts A, B and C differing in prior brentuximab vedotin exposure. Magnetic negative selection with a Miltenyi CD4+ T cell isolation kit was used to purify CD4+ T cells from thawed PBMCs. The trial cohort was composed of under 70 patients with relapsed/refractory classical Hodgkin lymphoma, for whom complete response, partial response or progressive disease was recorded as best overall response. In the multi-cohort phase II CheckMate 205 trial, trial patients received single-agent nivolumab. An independent review committee assessed best overall response by applying the 2007 International Working Group response criteria. Trial PBMCs were obtained immediately prior to nivolumab initiation (C1D1) and on therapy at cycle 2 day 1 and cycle 4 day 1. Peripheral blood was collected in 8 mL Vacutainer Cell Preparation Tubes, from which PBMCs were isolated by centrifugation and then cryopreserved. Purified CD4+ and CD8+ fractions were prepared only for cases where an additional PBMC sample was available. Magnetically labelled cells were removed on LS columns in a quadroMACS separator, and the flow-through was collected as the purified fraction.

Genomic DNA was isolated using the Qiagen DNeasy kit from unsorted PBMCs as well as from negatively selected CD4+ and CD8+ fractions. TCR beta CDR3 regions were subjected to amplification by immunoSEQ multiplex PCR with primers that anneal to V and J segments. A synthetic immune receptor repertoire was used to minimize amplification bias, and any residual bias was removed computationally once sequencing was done. The study's processing was this. Repertoire diversity was quantified as the Shannon entropy index using custom Python scripts. The unsorted, CD4+ and CD8+ repertoires were each analyzed separately, with the exception of combined analyses, where CD4+ and CD8+ sequences were merged in silico. A clone was considered expanded if an increase in frequency of at least 2-fold after treatment relative to C1D1 was found, and a pseudocount of 0.5 was applied to clones undetected at baseline. Clones with 0 or 1 copy at C1D1 were defined as singleton clones, while clones with 2 or more copies were defined as non-singleton clones. Clones expanded in unsorted samples were labelled as CD4+, CD8+ or unknown by matching protein sequences in sorted samples from the same patient. Wilcoxon tests on paired samples were used to test changes in diversity from C1D1 to C4D1. TCRdb provides this immuneACCESS table in a form limited to in-frame rearrangements. Some clones are lacking; in checked studies, under half of them reflect an unresolved V gene, and why the rest are absent is not known. That table gives V, J and clone size, and the DNA gave D and trimming. Across this sample there are about 25,000 clones, with around 85% seen only once. The ten largest clonotypes hold 2.5% to 3.5% of the sample.

Beyond this particular receptor, the publication reports: By C4D1, a significant rise was seen in CD4+ TCR diversity but not in CD8+ TCR diversity (p=0.0027 vs p=0.16), and the rise was most apparent among complete responders (p=0.02). Baseline TCR diversity was reported to be lower in newly diagnosed patients than in healthy donors, and even lower in relapsed/refractory patients. Trial patients with a complete response had baseline diversity similar to that of newly diagnosed patients, while partial responders and progressors had significantly lower diversity. Diversity was lower in patients who began nivolumab less than 1 year after ASCT, so these patients were left out of later analyses to avoid confounding by immune reconstitution. The study was limited to a single clinical trial cohort, and causes of repertoire differences, possibly disease activity or prior therapy, remained undefined.

Here the chain combines TRBV5-1 and TRBJ2-1; a tentative D call is TRBD2 (5 bases match). Specimen: CD4+ T cells from blood, collected before the fourth cycle of nivolumab. The clonotype comes from a human donor with classical Hodgkin lymphoma. The DNA sequence is given as TGCGCCAGCAGCCTAGTGGACTCGGACAATGAGCAGTTCTTC. Translated, this is CASSLVDSDNEQFF.